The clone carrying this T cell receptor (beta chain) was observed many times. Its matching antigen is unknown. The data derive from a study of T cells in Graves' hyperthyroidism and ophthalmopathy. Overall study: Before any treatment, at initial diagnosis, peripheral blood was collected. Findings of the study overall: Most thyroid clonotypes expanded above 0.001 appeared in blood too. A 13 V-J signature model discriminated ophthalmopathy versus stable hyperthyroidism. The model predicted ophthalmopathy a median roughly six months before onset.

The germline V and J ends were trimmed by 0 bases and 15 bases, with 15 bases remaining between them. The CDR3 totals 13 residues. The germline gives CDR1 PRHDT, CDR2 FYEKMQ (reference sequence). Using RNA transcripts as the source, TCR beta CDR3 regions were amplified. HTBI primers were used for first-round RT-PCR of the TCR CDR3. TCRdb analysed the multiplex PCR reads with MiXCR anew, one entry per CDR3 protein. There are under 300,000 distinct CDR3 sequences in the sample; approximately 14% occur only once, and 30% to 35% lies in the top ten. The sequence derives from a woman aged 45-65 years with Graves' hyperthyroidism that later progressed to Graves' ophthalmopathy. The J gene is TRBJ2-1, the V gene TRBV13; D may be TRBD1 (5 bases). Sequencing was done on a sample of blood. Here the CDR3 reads CASSLGRGGHGFF. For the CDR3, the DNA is TGTGCCAGCAGCTTAGGCCGAGGTGGACACGGGTTCTTC.